These 3 T cell receptor beta chains were all obtained from the same sample, sequenced in a study of T cell responses to AZD1222 COVID-19 vaccine (dated by TCRdb to the early 2020s). Read against the paper, the sample's time point label means: baseline before first vaccination. To prepare the library, the immunoSEQ multiplex PCR assay was applied. Here the immuneACCESS table is served through TCRdb, limited to in-frame sequences with V and J called. Missing clones are a known gap in these copies; in checked studies unresolved V genes cover under half, and the rest lacks a known reason. The sample has approximately 70,000 clones on record, roughly 84% of them singletons. The ten most abundant clones make up nearly 25% of the sample. The material was peripheral blood, obtained on day 0 of AZD1222 vaccination. The receptors were sampled from an adult in good health.

This chain links TRBV12-5 with TRBJ1-5; perhaps TRBD1 as D (5 bases). V was trimmed by 8 bases and J by 4 bases, leaving 21 bases between them. The germline CDR1 and CDR2 sequences are LGHNT and FRNRAP. CDR3 length equals 16 residues. CDR3 protein: CASSNRLWDQNQPQHF. In nucleotides, the CDR3 is TGTGCTAGTTCGAATCGTTTATGGGACCAAAATCAGCCCCAGCATTTT.

This rearrangement joins TRBV30 to TRBJ1-6, with no clear D. V was shortened by 2 bases and J by 9 bases, with 8 bases between the two germline ends. Per germline, CDR1 GTSNPN and CDR2 SVGIG (reference sequence). The CDR3 loop spans 12 amino acids. The CDR3 reads CAWSTDPSPLHF. CDR3 sequence (DNA): TGTGCCTGGAGTACTGACCCTTCACCCCTCCACTTT. Variable domain in full (rest from reference TRBV30 and TRBJ1-6): SQTIHQWPATLVQPVGSPLSLECTVEGTSNPNLYWYRQAAGRGLQLLFYSVGIGQISSEVPQNLSASRPQDRQFILSSKKLLLSDSGFYLCAWSTDPSPLHFGNGTRLTVT.

This clone was counted once. Here the CDR3 reads CASSQVGAGNTIYF. CDR3 sequence (DNA): TGTGCCAGCAGCCAAGTGGGAGCTGGAAACACCATATATTTT. This rearrangement joins TRBV3-1 (or the pseudogene TRBV3-2) to TRBJ1-3, with D unclear. V was clipped by 1 base and J by 2 bases, with 6 bases between them. The CDR3 loop spans 14 amino acids. From germline, CDR1 is LGHDT and CDR2 YNNKEL (reference sequence).